Below, one TCR beta chain is given with its context. The source of the sample is a study of technical replicates of blood from a handful of donors. The CDR3 has 17 amino acids. Germline-derived CDR1 and CDR2 are SGHNT and YENEEA. With V trimmed by 5 bases and J by 6 bases, 9 bases remained unmatched. Measured with immunoSEQ multiplex PCR; TCRdb has only the in-frame clones, and not every one. Here the sample spans 10,000 to 15,000 clones, about 95% being singletons. The rearrangement links TRBV11-3 to TRBJ2-1, with 14 bases identical to TRBD2. The receptor was derived from a human donor in good health. Sequenced material: PBMCs. The CDR3 DNA sequence: TGTGCCAGCAGCCCGGGACTAGCGGGAGTGGGGGGCAATGAGCAGTTCTTC. Protein product: CASSPGLAGVGGNEQFF.